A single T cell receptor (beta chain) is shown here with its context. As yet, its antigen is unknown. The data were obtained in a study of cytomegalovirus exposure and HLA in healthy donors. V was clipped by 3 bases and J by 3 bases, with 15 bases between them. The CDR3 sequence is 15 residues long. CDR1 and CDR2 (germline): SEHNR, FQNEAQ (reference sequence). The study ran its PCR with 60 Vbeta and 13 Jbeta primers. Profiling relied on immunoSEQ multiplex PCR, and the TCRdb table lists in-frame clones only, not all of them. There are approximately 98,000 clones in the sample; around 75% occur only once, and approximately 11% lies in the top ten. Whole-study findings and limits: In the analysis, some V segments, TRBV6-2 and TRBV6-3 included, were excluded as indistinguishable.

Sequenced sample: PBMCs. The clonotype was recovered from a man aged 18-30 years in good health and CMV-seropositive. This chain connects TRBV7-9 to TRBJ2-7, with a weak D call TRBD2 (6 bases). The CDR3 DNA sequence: TGTGCCAGCAGCTTTCGGGACTTAGGGGACTACGAGCAGTACTTC. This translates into CASSFRDLGDYEQYF.